What follows are 17 T cell receptor beta chains derived from one specimen sequenced in a study of T cells in Graves' hyperthyroidism and ophthalmopathy (dated by TCRdb to between 2017 and 2020). Library preparation employed multiplex PCR. The sequencer was an Illumina HiSeq 2000. The TCR beta CDR3 regions were amplified from the RNA transcripts. The TCR CDR3 was subjected to a first round of RT-PCR using the HTBI primer set and the Qiagen OneStep RT-PCR kit. Using fastp trimming at Q25 and MiXCR clonotype assembly, TCRdb reanalyzed the public sequencing data and kept in-frame beta chains. All rows with the same CDR3 protein become a single entry with the most common DNA and genes. Within this sample are about 400,000 distinct CDR3 sequences, with more than 14% of them counted one time only. The ten largest account for around a fifth of the sample. Sample: blood. These receptor sequences come from a woman younger than 45 with Graves' ophthalmopathy.

The gene calls are TRBV9 and TRBJ2-1; tentative D call: TRBD2 (7 bases). V lost 2 bases and J 0 bases, leaving 15 bases between the germline ends. CDR3 length equals 17 residues. Germline CDR1 SGDLS, CDR2 YYNGEE. CDR3 sequence reads: CASSVSPGGRSYNEQFF. The CDR3 DNA is TGTGCCAGCAGCGTCAGTCCGGGGGGCCGCTCCTACAATGAGCAGTTCTTC.

This clonotype has just a few counts. The chain combines TRBV5-1 with TRBJ1-6; D unclear. V lost 1 base, J lost 10 bases, and 6 bases lay in between. Germline V CDR1 and CDR2: SGHRS, YFSETQ. The CDR3 runs 12 residues. The CDR3 is CASSLPVSPLHF. CDR3 nucleotide sequence: TGCGCCAGCAGCTTGCCCGTATCACCCCTCCACTTT.

This clonotype was counted at least ten times. J is TRBJ2-3 and V is TRBV6-1; D is uncertain. The CDR3 is 13 residues long. The germline V gene has CDR1 MNHNS and CDR2 SASEGT. V was clipped by 5 bases and J by 2 bases, with 8 bases between them. The CDR3 is CASSYEVTDTQYF. CDR3 DNA: TGTGCCAGCAGTTACGAGGTCACAGATACGCAGTATTTT.

The chain combines TRBV20-1 with TRBJ2-3, with TRBD2 matching over 9 bases. V lost 0 bases, J lost 2 bases, and 12 bases stayed unmatched. The CDR3 extends over 18 amino acids. CDR1 and CDR2 from the germline V gene are DFQATT and SNEGSKA (reference sequence). For the CDR3, the DNA is TGCAGTGCTAGAGACCCCCGGTTGCGGGGGGGATACACAGATACGCAGTATTTT. Protein product: CSARDPRLRGGYTDTQYF.

Only a few counts were recorded for this clonotype. The chain employs TRBV12-3 or TRBV12-4 and TRBJ2-7, with D possibly being TRBD2 (6 bases). V was cut by 1 base and J by 2 bases, with 12 bases left in between. The CDR3 has 15 amino acids. The CDR3 nucleotides are TGTGCCAGCAGTTTAGGGGGGGTCCTGACCTACGAGCAGTACTTC. Its protein is CASSLGGVLTYEQYF.

The CDR3 loop is CASSFAGQGQPQHF. The CDR3 DNA reads as TGTGCCAGCAGCTTTGCAGGGCAAGGTCAGCCCCAGCATTTT. The chain links TRBV7-2 to TRBJ1-5, with D possibly TRBD1 on 5 matching bases. V lost 3 bases to trimming and J lost 6 bases, with 12 bases between them. The CDR3 runs 14 residues. Germline CDR1 SGHTA, CDR2 FQGNSA. Full variable domain (rest looked up from reference TRBV7-2 and TRBJ1-5): GAGVSQSPSNKVTEKGKDVELRCDPISGHTALYWYRQSLGQGLEFLIYFQGNSAPDKSGLPSDRFSAERTGGSVSTLTIQRTQQEDSAVYLCASSFAGQGQPQHFGDGTRLSIL.

This clonotype was recorded many times. The chain is built from TRBV30 and TRBJ2-1, with D maybe TRBD2 (5 bases). This CDR3 is built from 11 residues. V dropped 6 bases and J dropped 12 bases, with 15 bases sitting between them. Germline assignment: CDR1 GTSNPN and CDR2 SVGIG (reference sequence). This CDR3 reads CACGRARVQFF. The CDR3 DNA reads TGTGCCTGTGGACGGGCGAGGGTGCAGTTCTTC.

This clonotype was seen repeatedly, ten times or more. This chain links TRBV5-1 with TRBJ2-3; 11 bases fit TRBD2. CDR3 length equals 16 residues. The V gene's germline CDR1 is SGHRS and CDR2 YFSETQ. V was clipped by 2 bases and J by 6 bases; unmatched bases: 8. This CDR3 reads CASSFRTSGGKDTQYF. The CDR3 DNA follows: TGCGCCAGCAGCTTCCGTACTAGCGGGGGAAAGGATACGCAGTATTTT.

The table lists this clonotype with many counts. This rearrangement joins TRBV6-1 to TRBJ2-2, with D hard to call. Germline V gene lookup returns CDR1 MNHNS and CDR2 SASEGT. Deletions cut 6 bases from V and 3 bases from J, with 14 bases between. This CDR3 region has 15 residues. In DNA form, the CDR3 reads TGTGCCAGCAGACACGCCTCAGCCGACACCGGGGAGCTGTTTTTT. Its translation: CASRHASADTGELFF.

With respect to this clonotype: A much more abundant neighbour one base away suggests this may be a read error. The V gene is TRBV7-2, the J gene TRBJ1-5; the D gene is possibly TRBD1 (5 bases). Germline V CDR1 and CDR2: SGHTA, FQGNSA. The CDR3 loop spans 13 amino acids. The CDR3 sequence: CASSFWGNQPRHF. The CDR3 nucleotides read TGTGCCAGCAGCTTCTGGGGGAATCAGCCCCGGCATTTT.

The rearrangement joins TRBV4-1 to TRBJ1-1; D is ambiguous. Germline CDR1 and CDR2: MGHRA and YSYEKL. The CDR3 contains 14 residues. Trimming pared 4 bases from V and 5 bases from J, leaving 14 bases between. CDR3 nucleotides: TGCGCCAGCAGCCCAGCGTCAACCCGGACTGAAGCTTTCTTT. Its protein is CASSPASTRTEAFF.

This clonotype was counted at least ten times. V is TRBV2 and J is TRBJ2-7; D is unclear. Trimming removed 5 bases from V and 6 bases from J, with 8 bases in between. The CDR3 sequence is 11 residues long. The germline V gene has CDR1 SNHLY and CDR2 FYNNEI. CDR3 sequence reads: CASSSPSEQYF. The DNA for the CDR3 is TGTGCCAGCAGTTCCCCGTCCGAGCAGTACTTC.

This clonotype was seen many times. V and J are TRBV12-5 and TRBJ1-1; D might be TRBD1 (5 bases). Looked up from germline, CDR1 is LGHNT and CDR2 is FRNRAP. Trimming removed 2 bases from V and 5 bases from J, with 12 bases in between. This CDR3 spans 14 amino acids. CDR3 residues: CASGLSGLDTEAFF. The CDR3 region has the DNA TGTGCTAGTGGTTTGTCAGGGCTCGATACTGAAGCTTTCTTT.

This clonotype has ten or more counts. The V gene is TRBV15, the J gene TRBJ2-5, with D possibly TRBD1 on 5 matching bases. This CDR3 has 15 residues. Trimming stripped 0 bases from V and 7 bases from J, with 15 bases between. The germline V gene encodes CDR1 LNHNV and CDR2 YYDKDF (reference sequence). The CDR3 nucleotides are TGTGCCACCAGCAGAGAGATAACAGGCTCCATGACCCAGTACTTC. Translated: CATSREITGSMTQYF.

The chain has TRBV11-1 and TRBJ2-7, with 12 bases fitting TRBD2. The CDR3 totals 16 residues. Per the germline V gene, CDR1 is SGHAT and CDR2 is FQDESV (reference sequence). V gave up 1 base and J gave up 3 bases; unmatched junction bases: 4. The CDR3: CASSLGPTSGSYEQYF. CDR3 sequence (DNA): TGTGCCAGCAGCTTAGGACCGACTAGCGGGAGCTACGAGCAGTACTTC.

At least ten counts were recorded for this clonotype. The chain couples TRBV7-2 to TRBJ1-1; tentatively, D is TRBD1 (5 bases). The V gene lost 5 bases and the J gene lost 4 bases, with 20 bases spanning the gap. The CDR3 runs to 16 residues. Germline V gene data show CDR1 as SGHTA and CDR2 as FQGNSA. CDR3 amino acids: CASSAIAGGSVTEAFF. The CDR3 DNA is TGTGCCAGCAGCGCAATCGCGGGGGGAAGTGTCACTGAAGCTTTCTTT.

This clonotype occurred many times. The gene calls are TRBV11-3 and TRBJ1-3; D not certain. V lost 3 bases and J 1 base, leaving 16 bases between the germline ends. The CDR3 loop spans 17 amino acids. Germline CDR1 and CDR2: SGHNT and YENEEA. In DNA form, the CDR3 reads TGTGCCAGCAGCTTCCGACCAGGTGTGGGGTCTGGAAACACCATATATTTT. Translation gives CASSFRPGVGSGNTIYF.